This entry features one TCR beta chain sequence. This clonotype was detected many times. Its antigen is still unknown. The record has no base qualities; no much larger clone is one base away. Libraries of naive CD8 T cells were generated from roughly 21,000 to 960,000 sorted cells, with 10%, 30% or 50% of the purified RNA used. Naive CD8 T cells, defined as CD8+CD4-CCR7+CD45RA+, were FACS-sorted into RLT Plus buffer on a BD FACSAria II. To test detection sensitivity, Jurkat RNA equivalent to approximately ten TCR copies was spiked into samples of about 18,000-1,000,000 naive CD8 T cells. Enrichment of CD8 T cells was done with RosetteSep CD8+ T Cell Enrichment Cocktail plus Ficoll-Paque, and ACK red cell lysis came afterward. The data belong to a study of molecular identifiers for immune sequencing clone quantification (dated by TCRdb to 2017 to 2018). For context, the study as a whole: For a replicate experiment, RNA from about 20,000 or 100,000 naive CD8 T cells was divided into five aliquots, of which four were sequenced. CD8 T cells were used in a methods study to benchmark molecular-identifier clustering-based TCR repertoire sequencing (MIDCIRS) and TCR RNA copy counting. On the study overall, not on this receptor specifically: Without barcode sub-clustering, chimeric consensus sequences inflated TCR diversity; chimeras reached as high as 47%. Modeling estimated 2.5 to 3 recovered TCR RNA copies per cell, compared with approximately 10 by digital PCR, which implies 30% to 35% capture efficiency. In CMV-specific effector cells, clones with more than 20 RNA copies accounted for over 99% of molecules, whereas in naive cells such clones accounted for under 1%. Highly expanded clone sizes could be underestimated because identical TCR molecules may share a barcode. Spiked-in Jurkat TCR RNA (around 9 copies' worth), which is not part of the donor repertoire, was contained in the naive libraries. Spiked-in Jurkat TCR RNA equal to a single cell's worth was reported to be detectable even within 1,200,000 naive CD8 T cells.

Library preparation employed PCR. Sequencing instrument: Illumina HiSeq 4000. Bulk TCR libraries were generated as previously described, with the TCR primers listed in Table S5 used. Purification of total RNA was performed with the Qiagen AllPrep DNA/RNA kit. Reads from multiple sequencing runs of the same library were pooled before analysis. In the original analysis: Reads were retained only if the reads had an exact TCR constant sequence, and the retained reads were trimmed to 150 nt and grouped according to their 12-nt molecular barcodes. Reads inside each barcode group were sub-clustered using a 15% Levenshtein threshold, and a quality-weighted consensus sequence was constructed for each RNA molecule. Non-functional sequences were discarded, and so were lower-count sequences lying one edit away from another sequence. Based on fitting two negative binomial distributions, any barcode sub-cluster with under 20% of the maximum read count was discarded. Through fastp at Q25 and MiXCR, TCRdb rebuilt clones from the public reads, retaining in-frame beta chains. Here each entry gathers all rows of one CDR3 protein and keeps the most common genes and DNA. TCRdb's processing, not the study's, gives the V and J calls here. Counted in this sample were about 640,000 distinct CDR3 sequences; about 20% of them appeared once. Jointly, the top ten make up about 0.9% of the sample.

The CDR3 numbers 15 residues from cysteine through phenylalanine. Only CDR3 DNA remains: 45 bases, in frame from the first base. CDR1 and CDR2 are drawn from the germline V gene: LGHNA, YSLEER. V loses 0 bases, J loses 3 bases, and the germline ends lie 11 bases apart. This chain joins TRBV4-3 to TRBJ1-1, with no D gene named confidently. Sequencing was carried out using naive CD8+ T cells from blood, with Jurkat cell RNA spiked in. Reading the label with the study, this specimen's cell subset or site is: FACS-sorted CD8+CD4-CCR7+CD45RA+ naive T cells. The TCR sequence derives from a human donor in good health. Some libraries in this study had Jurkat cell RNA spiked in. The CDR3 in this case is CASSQDLAGDTEAFF. The nucleotides read TGCGCCAGCAGCCAAGATCTGGCAGGCGACACTGAAGCTTTCTTT.